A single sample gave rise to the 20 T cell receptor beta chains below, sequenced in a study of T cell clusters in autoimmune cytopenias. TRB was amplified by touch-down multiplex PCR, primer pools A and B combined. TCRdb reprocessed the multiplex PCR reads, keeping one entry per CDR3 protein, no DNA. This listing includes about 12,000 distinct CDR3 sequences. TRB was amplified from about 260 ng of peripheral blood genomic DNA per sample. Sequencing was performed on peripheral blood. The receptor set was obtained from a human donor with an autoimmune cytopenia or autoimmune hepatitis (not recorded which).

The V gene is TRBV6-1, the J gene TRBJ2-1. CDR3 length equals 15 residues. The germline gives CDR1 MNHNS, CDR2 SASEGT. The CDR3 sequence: CASNEGTGLYNEQFF.

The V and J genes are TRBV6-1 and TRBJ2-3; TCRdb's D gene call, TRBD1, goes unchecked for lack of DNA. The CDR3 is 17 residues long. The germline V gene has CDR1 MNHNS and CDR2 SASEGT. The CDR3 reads CASSINRRLPSTDTQYF.

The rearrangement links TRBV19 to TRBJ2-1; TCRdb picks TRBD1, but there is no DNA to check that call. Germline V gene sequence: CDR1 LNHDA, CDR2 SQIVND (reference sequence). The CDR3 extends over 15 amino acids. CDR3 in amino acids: CASKRGGSSYNEQFF.

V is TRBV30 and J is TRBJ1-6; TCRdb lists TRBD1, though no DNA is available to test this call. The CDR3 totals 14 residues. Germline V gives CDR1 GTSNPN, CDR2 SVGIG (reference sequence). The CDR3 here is CAWSHRGYNSPLHF.

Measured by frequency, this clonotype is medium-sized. The chain's CDR3 is CASSMRTSGTYEQFF. The chain recombines TRBV19 with TRBJ2-1; the TRBD2 assignment by TCRdb is unverifiable without DNA. Germline-derived CDR1 and CDR2 are LNHDA and SQIVND (reference sequence). CDR3 length: 15 residues.

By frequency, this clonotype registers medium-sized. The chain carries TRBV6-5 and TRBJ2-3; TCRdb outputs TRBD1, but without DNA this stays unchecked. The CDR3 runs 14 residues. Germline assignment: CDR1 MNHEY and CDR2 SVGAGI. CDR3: CATGGTVGTDTQYF.

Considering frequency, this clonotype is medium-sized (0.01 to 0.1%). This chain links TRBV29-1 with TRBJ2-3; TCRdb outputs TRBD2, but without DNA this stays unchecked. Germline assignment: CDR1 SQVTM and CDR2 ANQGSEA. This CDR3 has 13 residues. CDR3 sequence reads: CSVVSDSTDTQYF.

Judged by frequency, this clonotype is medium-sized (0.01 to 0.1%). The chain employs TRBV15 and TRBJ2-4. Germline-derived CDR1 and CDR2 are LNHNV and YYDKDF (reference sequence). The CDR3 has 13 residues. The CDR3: CATSRAGVDIQYF.

CDR3 sequence reads: CASSRQGYATNEKLFF. The genes are TRBV6-6 and TRBJ1-4; TCRdb's D gene call, TRBD1, goes unchecked for lack of DNA. In germline, CDR1 is MNHNY, CDR2 SVGAGI (reference sequence). The CDR3 sequence is 16 residues long.

CDR3 region: CASSSRGSYSPLHF. The chain links TRBV7-9 to TRBJ1-6; lacking DNA, the TRBD1 call made by TCRdb goes unchecked. Germline V gives CDR1 SEHNR, CDR2 FQNEAQ (reference sequence). CDR3 length: 14 amino acids.

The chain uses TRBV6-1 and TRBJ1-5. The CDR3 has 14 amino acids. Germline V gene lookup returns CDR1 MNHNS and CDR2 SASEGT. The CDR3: CASSVSFGNQPQHF.

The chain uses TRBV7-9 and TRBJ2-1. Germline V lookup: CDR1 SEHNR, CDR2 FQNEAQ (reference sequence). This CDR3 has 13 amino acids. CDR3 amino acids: CASSLAVSYEQFF.

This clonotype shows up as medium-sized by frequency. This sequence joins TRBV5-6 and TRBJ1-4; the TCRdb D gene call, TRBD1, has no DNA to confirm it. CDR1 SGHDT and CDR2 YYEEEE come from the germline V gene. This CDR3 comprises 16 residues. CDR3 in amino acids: CASSLDRGQANEKLFF.

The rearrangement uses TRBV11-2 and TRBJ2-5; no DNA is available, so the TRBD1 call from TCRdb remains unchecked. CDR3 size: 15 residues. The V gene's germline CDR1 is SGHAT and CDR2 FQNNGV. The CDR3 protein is CASSIYRPNQETQYF.

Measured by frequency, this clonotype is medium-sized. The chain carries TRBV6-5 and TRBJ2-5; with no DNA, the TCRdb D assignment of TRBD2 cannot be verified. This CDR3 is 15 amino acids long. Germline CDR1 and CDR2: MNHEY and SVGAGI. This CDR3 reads CASSQSGAGIETQYF.

CDR3 sequence reads: CASSFAGANVLTF. V usage is TRBV12-3 or TRBV12-4 and J usage is TRBJ2-6. The CDR3 is made up of 13 amino acids.

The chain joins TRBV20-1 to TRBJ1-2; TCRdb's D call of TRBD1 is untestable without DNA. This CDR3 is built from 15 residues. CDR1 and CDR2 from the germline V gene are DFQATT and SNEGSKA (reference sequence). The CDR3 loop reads CSARRGGEHNYGYTF.

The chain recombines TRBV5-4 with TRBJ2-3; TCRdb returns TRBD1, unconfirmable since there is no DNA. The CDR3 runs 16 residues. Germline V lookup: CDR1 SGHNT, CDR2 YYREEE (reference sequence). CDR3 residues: CASSLPGQLNTDTQYF.

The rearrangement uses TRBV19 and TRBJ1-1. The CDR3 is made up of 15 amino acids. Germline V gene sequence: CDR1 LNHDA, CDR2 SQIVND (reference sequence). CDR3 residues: CASSRTRNMNTEAFF.

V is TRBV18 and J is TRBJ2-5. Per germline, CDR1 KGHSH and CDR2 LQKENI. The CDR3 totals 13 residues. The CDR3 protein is CASSPAAKETQYF.